This T cell receptor beta chain was documented in a study of blood T cell repertoires in COVID-19. Background on the study: Samples taken during acute and convalescent COVID-19 were collected in the United States, Italy and Spain.

This CDR3 spans 14 amino acids. V was clipped by 6 bases and J by 5 bases; unmatched bases: 3. CDR1 is LGHDT, CDR2 YNNKEL, per germline (reference sequence). Authors' methods: Estimation of nucleated cell counts was performed using reference gene primer amplification. Method: immunoSEQ multiplex PCR; TCRdb's copy keeps in-frame clones and lacks some. That table is the source of V, J and clone size, and D and trimming were worked out from the DNA. The table records under 300,000 clones, 85% to 95% of them present only once. This sequence joins TRBV3-1 (or the pseudogene TRBV3-2) and TRBJ1-6; 8 nucleotides match TRBD1. The sequenced material came from peripheral blood. This clonotype was obtained from a man aged 25-45 years with COVID-19, enrolled during active disease. CDR3 residues: CASRPGQDNSPLHF. The CDR3, as DNA: TGTGCCAGCAGACCGGGACAGGATAATTCACCCCTCCACTTT.